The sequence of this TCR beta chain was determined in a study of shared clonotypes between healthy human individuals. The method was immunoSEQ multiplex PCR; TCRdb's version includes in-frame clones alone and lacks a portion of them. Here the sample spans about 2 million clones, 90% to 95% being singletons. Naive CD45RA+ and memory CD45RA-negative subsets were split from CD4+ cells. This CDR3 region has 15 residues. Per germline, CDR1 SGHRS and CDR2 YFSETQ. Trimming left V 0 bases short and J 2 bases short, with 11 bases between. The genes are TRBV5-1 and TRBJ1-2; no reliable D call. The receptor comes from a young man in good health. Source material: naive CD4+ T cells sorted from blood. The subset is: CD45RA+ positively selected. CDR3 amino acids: CASSLGYSSNYGYTF. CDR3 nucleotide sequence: TGCGCCAGCAGCTTGGGGTATAGCAGCAACTATGGCTACACCTTC.